This TCR beta chain originates from a study of control samples from healthy donors and cancer patients. The table lists this clone with a few counts. Germline CDR1 LNHNV, CDR2 YYDKDF (reference sequence). V gave up 5 bases and J gave up 0 bases; unmatched junction bases: 17. There are 20 residues in the CDR3. The repertoire was sequenced with immunoSEQ multiplex PCR; TCRdb's copy has only in-frame clones and lacks some. The sample includes about 120,000 clones, about nine tenths of them seen just once. The sample consisted of blood. The chain combines TRBV15 with TRBJ2-7; 12 bases are shared with TRBD2. The clonotype comes from a man aged 35 to 55 in good health. CDR3 in amino acids: CATSGGLAGFLGPLSYEQYF. In nucleotides, the CDR3 is TGTGCCACCAGCGGTGGACTAGCGGGGTTTCTAGGACCGCTCTCCTACGAGCAGTACTTC.